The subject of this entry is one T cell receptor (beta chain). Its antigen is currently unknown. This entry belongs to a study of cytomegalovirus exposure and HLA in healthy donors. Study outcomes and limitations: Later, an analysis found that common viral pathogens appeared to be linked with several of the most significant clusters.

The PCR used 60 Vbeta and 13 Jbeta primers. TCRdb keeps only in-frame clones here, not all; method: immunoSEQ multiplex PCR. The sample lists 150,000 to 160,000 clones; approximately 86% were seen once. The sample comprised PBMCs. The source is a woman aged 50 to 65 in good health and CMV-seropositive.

CDR3 DNA: TGTGCCAGCAGCCAAGAGCAGGGGGGACAACATAATTCACCCCTCCACTTT. It encodes CASSQEQGGQHNSPLHF. The J gene is TRBJ1-6, the V gene TRBV4-2, with 7 bases aligning to TRBD1. V dropped 0 bases and J dropped 5; count of bases not matched to a gene: 7. The CDR3 length is 17 residues. Germline loops: CDR1 LGHNA, CDR2 YNFKEQ.